By frequency in the sample, the clone carrying this TCR beta chain is medium-sized. Trimming removed 7 bases from V and 6 bases from J; junction bases left unmatched: 13. Germline V gene sequence: CDR1 MDHEN, CDR2 SYDVKM. The CDR3 is 15 amino acids. TCRdb used MiXCR to reprocess the 5' RACE reads, holding one entry per CDR3 protein. The sample shows about 20,000 distinct CDR3 sequences, 4.5% to 5% of them seen only once. The data are from a study of early T cells in non-severe SARS-CoV-2 infection. The gene calls are TRBV28 and TRBJ1-1; TRBD1 matches 8 bases. The clonotype comes from an adult who was a healthcare worker with PCR-confirmed SARS-CoV-2 infection or an uninfected control (not recorded which). Sample: whole blood. Here the CDR3 DNA reads TGTGCCAGCACCACACCAGGGGGCGGATGGGCTGAAGCTTTCTTT. It translates to CASTTPGGGWAEAFF.